A single sample is the source of the 10 T cell receptor beta chains below, sequenced in a study of vaccination and CD4 T cells after COVID-19. Treatment of the sample: approximately 9-day PBMC culture with coronavirus spike peptide pools or control peptides (ViraFEST assay). According to the study, CD4+ T cells from the unexposed donor were gathered ahead of the COVID-19 pandemic (2011-2018). Oncomine TCR Beta short-read sequencing was applied to DNA from cultured CD4+ T cells. Using its own MiXCR run on the PCR reads, TCRdb lists one record per CDR3 protein. The data hold 10,000 or so distinct CDR3 sequences, with 48% observed a single time. Which antigens these TCRs recognize remains unknown. Input material: CD4+ T cells from blood, cultured in vitro. These receptors were collected from a human donor in good health.

The J gene is TRBJ2-2, the V gene TRBV2; D may be TRBD2 (5 bases). CDR1 is SNHLY, CDR2 FYNNEI, per germline. The length of the CDR3 is 14 residues. The V gene lost 6 bases and the J gene lost 0 bases, with 8 bases spanning the gap. The CDR3 loop is CASRREANTGELFF. The CDR3 DNA is TGTGCCAGCAGACGGGAAGCGAACACCGGGGAGCTGTTTTTT. Using reference TRBV2 and TRBJ2-2 for the parts outside the CDR3, the full variable domain is EPEVTQTPSHQVTQMGQEVILRCVPISNHLYFYWYRQILGQKVEFLVSFYNNEISEKSEIFDDQFSVERPDGSNFTLKIRSTKLEDSAMYFCASRREANTGELFFGEGSRLTVL.

The chain has TRBV7-2 and TRBJ1-1; D gene unclear. The CDR3 sequence is 11 residues long. Per the germline V gene, CDR1 is SGHTA and CDR2 is FQGNSA. The ends were cut back, 2 bases at V and 13 bases at J, with 11 bases in the middle. For the CDR3, the DNA is TGTGCCAGCAGCTTAAGGTTCGAGGTTTTCTTT. Encoded protein: CASSLRFEVFF.

The chain employs TRBV7-9 and TRBJ1-1; D remains ambiguous. CDR3 length: 14 amino acids. Trimming pared 5 bases from V and 8 bases from J, leaving 18 bases between. Per germline, CDR1 SEHNR and CDR2 FQNEAQ (reference sequence). The CDR3 nucleotides read TGTGCCAGCAGCCCCACCCCCGGACTCTCCGAAGCTTTCTTT. This gives the protein CASSPTPGLSEAFF.

This chain uses TRBV29-1 with TRBJ2-2; TRBD2 matches at 8 bases. This CDR3 spans 13 amino acids. Germline V gene data show CDR1 as SQVTM and CDR2 as ANQGSEA. Trimming removed 7 bases from V and 1 base from J; junction bases left unmatched: 2. The CDR3 DNA is TGCAGCGGACGGGGGGGGAACACCGGGGAGCTGTTTTTT. Translation: CSGRGGNTGELFF.

The chain carries TRBV10-1 and TRBJ1-6; no definite D call. The CDR3 length is 13 residues. CDR1 WNHNN and CDR2 SYGVQD come from the germline V gene (reference sequence). V was pared by 3 bases and J by 9 bases, with 9 bases between. The CDR3 sequence is CASSDQDASPLHF. The CDR3 DNA follows: TGCGCCAGCAGTGATCAGGATGCTTCACCCCTCCACTTT.

V usage is TRBV7-9 and J usage is TRBJ1-1; 9 nucleotides agree with TRBD1. V lost 1 base and J lost 4; bases outside the gene matches: 10. CDR1 SEHNR and CDR2 FQNEAQ come from the germline V gene (reference sequence). The CDR3 covers 17 residues. The CDR3 DNA reads TGTGCCAGCAGCTTAGGTCACAGGGGGCGAAAGATCACTGAAGCTTTCTTT. It translates to CASSLGHRGRKITEAFF.

This clonotype has just one count. The chain couples TRBV7-6 to TRBJ1-5, with D uncertain. V was shortened by 5 bases and J by 3 bases, with 17 bases between the two germline ends. The germline CDR1 and CDR2 sequences are SGHVS and FNYEAQ. This CDR3 spans 16 amino acids. Here the CDR3 DNA reads TGTGCCAGCAGCCCCACAACACCGGGTCTCAATCAGCCCCAGCATTTT. Its translation is CASSPTTPGLNQPQHF.

The chain joins TRBV6-2 or TRBV6-3 to TRBJ2-1; D is undetermined. Germline assignment: CDR1 MNHEY and CDR2 SVGEGT. V was cut by 5 bases and J by 6 bases, with 8 bases left in between. This CDR3 is 12 amino acids long. The CDR3 spells CASSQTSNEQFF. CDR3 coding DNA: TGTGCCAGCAGTCAGACCTCCAATGAGCAGTTCTTC.

This clonotype was detected a few times. The chain employs TRBV19 and TRBJ2-2, with D possibly being TRBD1 (6 bases). This CDR3 comprises 19 residues. Germline lookup yields CDR1 LNHDA and CDR2 SQIVND (reference sequence). V was shortened by 3 bases and J by 0 bases, with 20 bases between the two germline ends. Here the CDR3 DNA reads TGTGCCAGTAGTATTCGGGCGAACAGGGCCACGCCGAACACCGGGGAGCTGTTTTTT. This gives the protein CASSIRANRATPNTGELFF.

The rearrangement uses TRBV29-1 and TRBJ2-7; 7 bases map to TRBD1. Germline V CDR1 and CDR2: SQVTM, ANQGSEA. The V segment lost 6 bases and the J segment 0 bases; nucleotides outside the gene matches: 5. The CDR3 runs to 13 residues. The CDR3 protein is CSVGQDRSYEQYF. The DNA of the CDR3 is TGCAGCGTAGGACAGGACCGCTCCTACGAGCAGTACTTC.